The 9 T cell receptor beta chains reported below all come from one sample, sequenced in a study of blood T cell repertoires in COVID-19. TCRdb keeps only in-frame clones here, not all; method: immunoSEQ multiplex PCR. The sample shows over 150,000 clones, 80% to 90% of them seen only once. The sequencing sample was made of PBMCs or T cells enriched from blood (not recorded which). All receptors come from a man aged 50-60 years who had recovered from COVID-19.

This chain joins TRBV3-1 (or the pseudogene TRBV3-2) and TRBJ2-1; D unclear. Trimming left V 3 bases short and J 6 bases short, with 6 bases between. The CDR3 has 12 amino acids. Looked up from germline, CDR1 is LGHDT and CDR2 is YNNKEL (reference sequence). The CDR3 sequence is CASSQSGNEQFF. The DNA of the CDR3 is TGTGCCAGCAGCCAGTCGGGCAATGAGCAGTTCTTC.

The chain links TRBV27 to TRBJ1-2; tentatively, D is TRBD1 (6 bases). This CDR3 contains 14 residues. V lost 5 bases and J lost 1, with 11 bases in between. Per the germline V gene, CDR1 is MNHEY and CDR2 is SMNVEV (reference sequence). The CDR3 nucleotides read TGTGCCAGCAGTCCGAACAGGGTTAACTATGGCTACACCTTC. This encodes CASSPNRVNYGYTF.

The chain uses TRBV5-1 and TRBJ2-1; D possibly corresponds to TRBD2 (6 bases). The CDR3 has 16 amino acids. The germline V gene has CDR1 SGHRS and CDR2 YFSETQ. V was trimmed by 0 bases and J by 3 bases, leaving 13 bases between them. The CDR3 loop reads CASSLDRRGRYNEQFF. The CDR3 DNA is TGCGCCAGCAGCTTGGACAGGCGGGGACGCTACAATGAGCAGTTCTTC.

The chain carries TRBV5-1 and TRBJ2-2, with a possible D match to TRBD2 (6 bases). CDR1 and CDR2 from the germline V gene are SGHRS and YFSETQ. The CDR3 extends over 13 amino acids. Trimming took 8 bases from V and 10 from J, leaving 18 bases between them. CDR3 DNA: TGCGCCAGTTCGATTGGGGGGTCAACGGAGCTGTTTTTT. Amino acid sequence: CASSIGGSTELFF.

CDR3 residues: CASSLRTGPRNTEAFF. Written as DNA, the CDR3 is TGTGCCAGCAGCCTCAGGACAGGGCCGCGGAACACTGAAGCTTTCTTT. The rearrangement joins TRBV4-2 to TRBJ1-1, with 8 positions matching TRBD1. The CDR3 is 16 amino acids. V trimming: 4 bases; J trimming: 1 base; junction bases outside the gene matches: 8. The germline CDR1 and CDR2 sequences are LGHNA and YNFKEQ.

This clone was recorded only once. This chain joins TRBV5-6 and TRBJ1-6; D unresolved. The V end lost 1 base, the J end lost 5 bases, and 13 bases lay between the germline ends. Germline lookup yields CDR1 SGHDT and CDR2 YYEEEE. The CDR3 contains 16 residues. The chain's CDR3 is CASSLLEQPDNSPLHF. The CDR3 DNA follows: TGTGCCAGCAGCTTGTTGGAACAGCCAGATAATTCACCCCTCCACTTT.

The gene calls are TRBV9 and TRBJ2-3; TRBD2 agrees at 7 bases. The CDR3 is 16 residues long. The ends lost 0 bases at V and 1 base at J; junction bases unmatched: 5. CDR1 and CDR2 from the germline V gene are SGDLS and YYNGEE. The CDR3 reads CASSVEWGGGTDTQYF. In DNA, the CDR3 is TGTGCCAGCAGCGTAGAGTGGGGGGGAGGCACAGATACGCAGTATTTT.

The V and J genes are TRBV10-3 and TRBJ2-3, with no clear D. Germline V CDR1 and CDR2: ENHRY, SYGVKD. V lost 7 bases, J lost 0 bases, and 11 bases lay in between. The CDR3 contains 14 residues. CDR3 sequence reads: CAINPGMSTDTQYF. CDR3 nucleotides: TGTGCCATCAACCCGGGTATGAGCACAGATACGCAGTATTTT.

This clone appeared many times. In the same sample, other DNA sequences code for this CDR3. The rearrangement joins TRBV19 to TRBJ2-1; 11 bases map to TRBD2. Germline V CDR1 and CDR2: LNHDA, SQIVND (reference sequence). Trimming removed 3 bases from V and 6 bases from J; junction bases left unmatched: 1. The CDR3 loop spans 14 amino acids. The CDR3 protein is CASSMTSGVNEQFF. The CDR3 coding sequence is TGTGCCAGTAGTATGACTAGCGGGGTCAATGAGCAGTTCTTC.